The clone carrying this T cell receptor beta chain was seen more than once but under ten times. Its antigen is unknown. Treg sorting used a CD4+CD25+CD127-/low gate. CDR1 and CDR2 (germline): SGHAT, FQNNGV. Unmatched junction bases numbered 12, after V lost 1 base and J lost 6 bases. The CDR3 is 19 residues long. General study points: Tumor Treg TCRs overlapped most with tumor naive CD4+ cells. The larger-cohort validation was restricted to a single TCR beta V-J rearrangement rather than whole repertoires. The TCR gene usage of tumor memory CD4+ T cells clustered together with blood and lymph node memory CD4+ cells and with lymph node naive CD4+ cells.

After constant-region reverse-primer amplification, full-length variable regions underwent semi-nested PCR with Nested Universal Primer A. TCRdb processed the 5' RACE reads anew with MiXCR; each CDR3 protein has one entry. In the table there are about 4,800 distinct CDR3 sequences, 72% of which are singletons. The origin of this receptor is a female donor with breast cancer. Sequenced sample: Tregs sorted from blood. The chain has TRBV11-2 and TRBJ2-7; 16 nucleotides match TRBD2. The CDR3 reads CASSLGHGGLAGGVGEQYF. DNA of the CDR3: TGTGCCAGCAGCTTAGGCCATGGGGGACTAGCGGGGGGGGTCGGCGAGCAGTACTTC.